This T cell receptor (beta chain) is drawn from a study of blood T cells in healthy people across ages. Study conclusions and caveats: Long-lived donors had more naive CD4+ cells and higher diversity than aged donors. Measured against age, TCR beta diversity per million T cells decreased in a roughly linear manner.

This clonotype was found a few times. What it recognizes is unknown. This CDR3 comprises 12 residues. The germline CDR1 and CDR2 sequences are SQVTM and ANQGSEA. The individuals who served as donors were healthy Caucasians living in Russia, aged about 6 to 90. For the second PCR, which ran for about 6 to 12 cycles, a sample-barcoded 5' primer and a J-beta primer mix were used. Each cDNA molecule, via a template-switch adaptor with 12 random nucleotides, was tagged. TCRdb processed the 5' RACE reads anew with MiXCR; each CDR3 protein has one entry. The sample includes hundreds of thousands of distinct CDR3 sequences, 25% to 30% of them seen just once.

The rearrangement uses TRBV29-1 and TRBJ2-5; 8 positions agree with TRBD2. The J call could be wrong; TRBJ2-1 is a better fit for the DNA end. Sequencing was done on a sample of blood. This TCR came from a woman aged 70-85 years in good health. For the CDR3, the DNA is TGCAGCGTTCGCGGGAGGAACAATGAGCAGTTCTTC. Translating it yields CSVRGRNNEQFF.